The clone carrying this TCR beta chain has just a few counts. The antigen is undetermined. CDR1 is SGHTA and CDR2 is FQGNSA in the germline V gene. This CDR3 has 14 residues. The V and J ends lost 5 bases and 2 bases respectively, with 11 bases between them. Libraries were prepared by immunoSEQ multiplex PCR; TCRdb keeps only in-frame clonotypes and omits some of them. The repertoire has approximately 70,000 clones, less than 90% of them found once; the top ten carry 21%. This sample is drawn from a study of T cells in localized non-small cell lung cancer. General observations from the study: Elevated circulating T cell density in blood was associated with longer overall survival. The greatest T cell clonality was found in uninvolved adjacent lung (higher than in tumor).

V is TRBV7-2 and J is TRBJ2-3; D might be TRBD1 or TRBD2, each matching 5 bases. This specimen consisted of peripheral blood, obtained before any cancer treatment. This TCR was recovered from a male donor aged 60 or over with stage III squamous cell lung carcinoma. Here the CDR3 DNA reads TGTGCCAGCAGCCCGGGACCTTCCACAGATACGCAGTATTTT. Amino acids: CASSPGPSTDTQYF.